The 21 T cell receptor beta chains below come from one sample, sequenced in a study of blood T cell repertoires in COVID-19 (dated by TCRdb to the early 2020s). The library was prepared using the immunoSEQ multiplex PCR assay. TCRdb took over this immuneACCESS table, retaining in-frame rearrangements with V and J assigned. Such tables are incomplete; in checked studies, under half of the missing clones stem from an unresolved V gene, and the remainder is unexplained. The sample data list about 60,000 clones, and 65% to 85% of these were observed just once. 3.5% to 4% of the sample belongs to the ten largest clones. Sequencing used PBMCs or T cells enriched from blood (not recorded which). These receptors were taken from a woman in her forties with acute COVID-19.

The chain has TRBV28 and TRBJ2-7, with TRBD1 matching over 7 bases. Per the germline V gene, CDR1 is MDHEN and CDR2 is SYDVKM. The CDR3 totals 14 residues. V was clipped by 6 bases and J by 3 bases; unmatched bases: 8. The CDR3 is CASSPRTGNYEQYF. The CDR3 nucleotides are TGTGCCAGCAGCCCGAGGACAGGAAACTACGAGCAGTACTTC.

Concerning this clone: The DNA is omitted, as the CDR3 cannot be located on it reliably, and the CDR3 follows TCRdb's listing. This chain links TRBV21-1 with TRBJ1-5; TRBD1 was called by the table and not checked on the DNA. TRBV21-1 is tagged as a pseudogene. Inclusive of both ends, the CDR3 amounts to 15 amino acids. The CDR3 loop is CASSKVGEGNQPQHF.

The rearrangement joins TRBV5-1 to TRBJ2-3; TRBD1 is a possible D gene (6 bases). Germline assignment: CDR1 SGHRS and CDR2 YFSETQ. V lost 5 bases to trimming and J lost 1 base, with 20 bases between them. This CDR3 is built from 17 residues. This CDR3 is CASREGGMAVGTDTQYF. CDR3 DNA sequence: TGCGCCAGCAGAGAAGGGGGAATGGCGGTGGGCACAGATACGCAGTATTTT.

This clone appeared a single time. V and J are TRBV19 and TRBJ1-5; 7 bases agree with TRBD1. J was trimmed by 4 bases and V by 3 bases; bases with no gene match: 9. The germline V gene encodes CDR1 LNHDA and CDR2 SQIVND (reference sequence). This CDR3 comprises 16 residues. Here the CDR3 DNA reads TGTGCCAGTAGTATGCCTATCGGACAGGTAAATCAGCCCCAGCATTTT. Translating it yields CASSMPIGQVNQPQHF.

This clone was detected only a few times. Other DNA variants within this sample encode the same CDR3. The CDR3 nucleotides are TGCAGCGTTGGACAGGGAGACACCATATATTTT. As protein: CSVGQGDTIYF. The chain recombines TRBV29-1 with TRBJ1-3, with 7 bases that match TRBD1. The CDR3 runs to 11 residues. Trimming cost V 4 bases and J 8 bases; bases outside gene matches: 2. The germline CDR1 and CDR2 sequences are SQVTM and ANQGSEA.

V and J are TRBV11-1 and TRBJ2-7, with a possible D match to TRBD1 (6 bases). The CDR3 totals 13 residues. Trimming took off 5 bases at V and 5 bases at J, with 13 bases between the two ends. Germline V gene sequence: CDR1 SGHAT, CDR2 FQDESV (reference sequence). The CDR3 sequence: CASSPRTVNEQYF. The CDR3 DNA is TGTGCCAGCAGCCCCCGGACAGTGAACGAGCAGTACTTC.

CDR3 in DNA: TGTGCCAGCAGCGTGCGGGGAGGGGTTGACTATGGCTACACCTTC. Protein product: CASSVRGGVDYGYTF. The V call is TRBV9, the J call TRBJ1-2, with D tentatively TRBD1 (5 bases). The CDR3 loop spans 15 amino acids. Trimming shortened V by 2 bases and J by 3 bases, and 14 bases separated the two germline ends. From germline, CDR1 is SGDLS and CDR2 YYNGEE.

The CDR3 protein is CASSPLPSTDTQYF. The CDR3 DNA sequence: TGTGCCAGCTCACCACTTCCGAGCACAGATACGCAGTATTTT. This sequence joins TRBV18 and TRBJ2-3, with unresolved D. The V end lost 1 base, the J end lost 0 bases, and 5 bases lay between the germline ends. The CDR3 has 14 residues. Germline CDR1 is KGHSH and CDR2 is LQKENI.

This clone was detected once. V gene TRBV28 combines with J gene TRBJ1-2, with 9 bases that match TRBD1. V dropped 6 bases and J dropped 10; count of bases not matched to a gene: 12. This CDR3 spans 14 amino acids. The germline V gene encodes CDR1 MDHEN and CDR2 SYDVKM. CDR3 region: CASRTPGTGINYTF. CDR3 bases: TGTGCCAGCAGAACTCCCGGGACAGGGATCAACTACACCTTC.

This clone was seen only once. The CDR3 nucleotides are TGTGCCAGCAGTGAATCGGGGGGGGGAGATACGCAGTATTTT. Translated, it gives CASSESGGGDTQYF. The gene calls are TRBV6-1 and TRBJ2-3; 8 bases line up with TRBD2. Germline-derived CDR1 and CDR2 are MNHNS and SASEGT. Trimming cost V 2 bases and J 5 bases; bases outside gene matches: 3. The CDR3 has 14 amino acids.

The chain links TRBV18 to TRBJ2-7; D perhaps matches TRBD1 (5 bases). Germline CDR1 is KGHSH and CDR2 is LQKENI. The CDR3 runs to 16 residues. Trimming removed 4 bases from V and 0 bases from J, with 16 bases in between. DNA of the CDR3: TGTGCCAGCTCACTTAGAAAGGGGTCTAGCTCCTACGAGCAGTACTTC. This sequence encodes CASSLRKGSSSYEQYF.

The J gene is TRBJ2-7, the V gene TRBV29-1; D is unclear. The germline V gene has CDR1 SQVTM and CDR2 ANQGSEA. This CDR3 region has 12 residues. V lost 4 bases, J lost 5 bases, and 12 bases lay in between. As DNA, the CDR3 is TGCAGCGTTGCCCCTTTTTATGACGAGCAGTACTTC. Amino acids: CSVAPFYDEQYF.

J is TRBJ1-6 and V is TRBV28, with D possibly matching TRBD1 (6 bases). V lost 6 bases, J lost 7 bases, and 19 bases lay in between. The CDR3 has 16 residues. Germline V CDR1 and CDR2: MDHEN, SYDVKM. The CDR3 sequence is CASSVGGVGWNSPLHF. CDR3 bases: TGTGCCAGCAGCGTAGGGGGGGTAGGATGGAATTCACCCCTCCACTTT.

This clone was found once. The genes are TRBV6-6 and TRBJ1-1, with 9 bases fitting TRBD1. In germline, CDR1 is MNHNY, CDR2 SVGAGI (reference sequence). The CDR3 sequence is 15 residues long. The J segment lost 0 bases and the V segment lost 8 bases, leaving 7 bases of the junction unmatched. The CDR3 here is CASLLDRGMNTEAFF. The CDR3 nucleotides are TGTGCCAGCTTGTTGGACAGGGGCATGAACACTGAAGCTTTCTTT.

The sample holds a few counts of this clone. The chain combines TRBV5-1 with TRBJ1-6, with TRBD1 identical over 7 bases. Germline loops: CDR1 SGHRS, CDR2 YFSETQ. The CDR3 loop spans 15 amino acids. The V and J ends lost 4 bases and 5 bases, in that order; junction bases with no gene match: 6. CDR3 nucleotides: TGCGCCAGCAGCCCGGGGGACAGCGATAATTCACCCCTCCACTTT. Protein product: CASSPGDSDNSPLHF.

In this sample, this clone turned up a few times. The chain is built from TRBV7-2 and TRBJ2-6; D remains ambiguous. CDR1 and CDR2 (germline): SGHTA, FQGNSA. The CDR3 covers 15 residues. Trimming shortened V by 5 bases and J by 1 base, and 9 bases separated the two germline ends. The chain's CDR3 is CASSPPRSGANVLTF. The CDR3 DNA reads as TGTGCCAGCAGCCCCCCCCGGTCTGGGGCCAACGTCCTGACTTTC.

The chain combines TRBV6-5 with TRBJ2-3, with 7 bases identical to TRBD2. This CDR3 has 15 residues. Per germline, CDR1 MNHEY and CDR2 SVGAGI. The ends lost 0 bases at V and 5 bases at J; junction bases unmatched: 5. The DNA of the CDR3 is TGTGCCAGCAGTTACTCGAGACCGGGGGGAGATACGCAGTATTTT. It is translated as CASSYSRPGGDTQYF.

The chain links TRBV5-6 to TRBJ2-7; TRBD2 agrees at 7 bases. This CDR3 region has 14 residues. The germline CDR1 and CDR2 sequences are SGHDT and YYEEEE. J was trimmed by 4 bases and V by 2 bases; bases with no gene match: 6. The CDR3 sequence: CASSFGLADYEQYV. The CDR3 DNA is TGTGCCAGCAGCTTCGGTCTAGCGGATTACGAGCAGTACGTC.

The chain is built from TRBV3-1 (or the pseudogene TRBV3-2) and TRBJ1-2; 9 bases are shared with TRBD1. Unmatched junction bases numbered 0, after V lost 4 bases and J lost 0 bases. Germline V gene lookup returns CDR1 LGHDT and CDR2 YNNKEL (reference sequence). The CDR3 covers 14 residues. The CDR3 sequence is CASSRTGANYGYTF. CDR3 sequence (DNA): TGTGCCAGCAGCCGGACAGGGGCTAACTATGGCTACACCTTC.

This chain joins TRBV19 and TRBJ2-5; perhaps TRBD1 as D (6 bases). Looked up from germline, CDR1 is LNHDA and CDR2 is SQIVND (reference sequence). The CDR3 spans 13 residues. Trimming stripped 8 bases from V and 4 bases from J, with 14 bases between. This chain's CDR3 is CASEQGAGETQYF. For the CDR3, the DNA is TGTGCCAGTGAACAGGGTGCCGGAGAGACCCAGTACTTC.

The chain links TRBV2 to TRBJ2-1, with TRBD1 matching over 9 bases. There are 16 residues in the CDR3. From germline, CDR1 is SNHLY and CDR2 FYNNEI. With 10 bases clipped from V and 0 bases from J, the junction kept 10 bases outside the gene matches. The CDR3 nucleotides read TGTGCCATACGTTCAGGGACAGGGAGCTCCTACAATGAGCAGTTCTTC. Protein: CAIRSGTGSSYNEQFF.